The entry below describes one TCR beta chain. This sample was taken from a study of blood T cell repertoires in COVID-19. On the study more broadly: The origin of the acute and convalescent COVID-19 samples was the United States, Italy and Spain. The cDNA or gDNA used as material had been derived from T cells, B-cell-depleted T cells, or PBMCs.

After removal of 10 bases from V and 3 bases from J, the junction contained 8 bases not matched to a gene. CDR3 size: 14 residues. Germline loops: CDR1 ENHRY, CDR2 SYGVKD. How the authors handled the data: Amplification of reference gene primers provided the estimated nucleated cell counts. The assay was immunoSEQ multiplex PCR, and TCRdb's table has in-frame clones only and misses some. V, J and clone size are taken as reported in that table, and D and trimming were inferred from the DNA itself. This table holds approximately 170,000 clones, about 88% found once. This TCR was sampled from a man younger than 35 who had recovered from COVID-19. The specimen was peripheral blood. The V call is TRBV10-3, the J call TRBJ2-5; TRBD1 aligns across 10 bases. CDR3 DNA sequence: TGTGCCACCACTCTAGGACAGGGGGAAGAGACCCAGTACTTC. This gives the protein CATTLGQGEETQYF.